The entry below gives a single T cell receptor beta chain sequence along with its context. This clone turned up a few times. The antigen it binds to is not known. There are no base qualities to consult, and no much larger clone falls within one base. The data were obtained in a study of a mutant IDH1 vaccine in newly diagnosed glioma (dated by TCRdb to the early 2020s). In terms of the full investigation: Eight vaccinations were administered to patients in weeks 1, 3, 5, 7, 11, 15, 19 and 23, corresponding to visits V03 through V10. Vaccination began 4-6 weeks after radiotherapy alone, or alongside temozolomide cycles in the chemotherapy-containing groups. Of the approximately 29 treated patients, about 62% were male and roughly 40% were female, and a mean age of roughly 37 years was recorded. Prior to enrollment, patients had been given standard therapy consisting of radiotherapy alone, temozolomide alone, or radiochemotherapy with temozolomide, with the combination given to most patients. Six visits were used for peripheral blood collection: V03 (baseline), V05, V07, V10, V12 and V13. Longitudinal TCRB deep sequencing was done for fewer than 30 treated patients, wherever samples were available for exploratory analyses.

The paper's findings and limits, for the study overall: Selection of PBMC samples for TCRB deep sequencing was based on availability. Immune responses induced by the vaccine were seen in approximately 93% of patients across multiple MHC alleles. Pseudoprogression seemed to be unrelated to changes in the top peripheral T cell clonotypes found by TCRB sequencing. The authors stated that sample limitations prevented analyses of patient blood samples from being reproduced.

V is pared back by 1 base and J by 8 bases, with 16 bases lying between the germline termini. From the cysteine through the phenylalanine, the CDR3 covers 15 amino acids. Of the read, only the CDR3 DNA is kept; its 45 bases are in frame from base 1. In the germline V gene (reference sequence), CDR1 corresponds to SGHNT and CDR2 to YYREEE. The time point tag for this specimen amounts to: week 11, during vaccination. Each vaccine dose, consisting of 300 ug of a 20-mer mutant IDH1 peptide in Montanide, was administered subcutaneously with topical imiquimod. All donors had newly diagnosed IDH1-mutant astrocytomas of WHO grade 3 or 4 that showed loss of nuclear ATRX. The samples were drawn from NOA16, a multicentre, single-arm, open-label phase I trial in Germany that tested a mutant IDH1 peptide vaccine in humans for the first time. Genomic DNA for TCRB sequencing was extracted from EDTA blood using the DNeasy Blood and Tissue Kit.

The library was made by the immunoSEQ multiplex PCR assay. Following the manufacturer's protocol, the hsTCRB Kit was used to amplify rearranged TCR beta chain sequences. Sequencing of TCRB libraries was carried out on an Illumina MiSeq. The paper's processing steps were these. The kit vendor's proprietary platform handled demultiplexing, trimming and gene mapping. TCRdb obtained this table from immuneACCESS and retained in-frame rearrangements with V and J assigned. These tables miss some clones; where compared with another copy, unresolved V genes account for less than half of the shortfall, and the remainder is unexplained. V, J and clone size were drawn from that table, and D and trimming were deduced from the DNA. The sample includes about 130,000 clones, with roughly 78% observed a single time. Together, the top ten hold about 5.5% of the sample.

The chain was built from TRBV5-4 and TRBJ2-1; the D region possibly corresponds to TRBD2 (6 bases align). The sequenced sample was PBMCs, obtained from a glioma patient whose treatment included an IDH1 peptide vaccine. This TCR was recovered from a middle-aged man with glioma. CDR3 region: CASSLRKRLGDEQFF. The nucleotide sequence reads TGTGCCAGCAGCTTGAGAAAGAGACTAGGGGATGAGCAGTTCTTC.